The 10 T cell receptor beta chains listed next were all sequenced from one sample in a study of cytomegalovirus exposure and HLA in healthy donors. Clones were sequenced by immunoSEQ multiplex PCR, and TCRdb holds only the in-frame ones, with some missing. The sample has under 100,000 clones, approximately 96% seen once. The sample consisted of PBMCs. The receptors shown here come from a woman in her late teens or twenties in good health and CMV-seronegative.

The chain employs TRBV18 and TRBJ1-5; D unresolved. Germline assignment: CDR1 KGHSH and CDR2 LQKENI. With 4 bases removed from V and 0 bases from J, the gap between germline ends came to 7 bases. The length of the CDR3 is 14 residues. This chain's CDR3 is CASSRTNSNQPQHF. CDR3 nucleotides: TGTGCCAGCTCACGAACAAATAGCAATCAGCCCCAGCATTTT.

The chain joins TRBV6-6 to TRBJ2-7; D is perhaps TRBD1 (6 bases). Germline V lookup: CDR1 MNHNY, CDR2 SVGAGI (reference sequence). V dropped 8 bases and J dropped 3 bases, with 14 bases sitting between them. The CDR3 is 13 residues long. CDR3 bases: TGTGCCAGCTCACGGGACATTAGCTACGAGCAGTACTTC. Translated, it gives CASSRDISYEQYF.

The J gene is TRBJ2-5, the V gene TRBV18, with D tentatively TRBD2 (8 bases). V was trimmed by 6 bases and J by 4 bases, leaving 21 bases between them. The CDR3 is 16 amino acids. CDR1 is KGHSH and CDR2 is LQKENI in the germline V gene. CDR3 coding DNA: TGTGCCAGCTCGCAAATAGCGGGACAGTCAGGAGAGACCCAGTACTTC. Translated: CASSQIAGQSGETQYF.

Here the CDR3 reads CASRATSGSRRDNEQFF. The DNA for the CDR3 is TGTGCCAGCAGGGCCACTAGCGGGAGTAGGAGGGACAATGAGCAGTTCTTC. This sequence joins TRBV25-1 and TRBJ2-1; 11 nucleotides match TRBD2. J lost 5 bases, V lost 6 bases, and 12 bases had no gene match. The CDR3 contains 17 residues. Germline V gene sequence: CDR1 MGHDK, CDR2 SYGVNS.

In DNA form, the CDR3 reads TGTGCCAGCAGTTACGGGGGAGGGCGCCCCGAGCAGTACTTC. It yields the protein CASSYGGGRPEQYF. The chain links TRBV6-5 to TRBJ2-7; 7 nucleotides agree with TRBD2. CDR3 length equals 14 residues. J was trimmed by 6 bases and V by 2 bases; bases with no gene match: 7. Per germline, CDR1 MNHEY and CDR2 SVGAGI.

This chain links TRBV6-5 with TRBJ2-2; a possible D gene is TRBD2 (5 bases). CDR3 size: 15 residues. Deletions cut 5 bases from V and 1 base from J, with 11 bases between. Looked up from germline, CDR1 is MNHEY and CDR2 is SVGAGI. This chain's CDR3 is CASSTVRENTGELFF. CDR3 nucleotides: TGTGCCAGCAGTACTGTCCGGGAGAACACCGGGGAGCTGTTTTTT.

CDR3 sequence (DNA): TGTGCCAGCAGCTTAGACGAAGGCGGGGCCGGGGAGCAGTTCTTC. It encodes CASSLDEGGAGEQFF. The rearrangement joins TRBV7-6 to TRBJ2-1, with D maybe TRBD2 (6 bases). V shed 1 base and J shed 10 bases, with 17 bases lying between them. The V gene's germline CDR1 is SGHVS and CDR2 FNYEAQ. The CDR3 covers 15 residues.

The chain uses TRBV9 and TRBJ2-7; 14 bases fit TRBD2. J lost 3 bases, V lost 3 bases, and 14 bases had no gene match. Germline CDR1 SGDLS, CDR2 YYNGEE. This CDR3 region has 19 residues. The CDR3 spells CASSGLTSGRALSNYEQYF. Here the CDR3 DNA reads TGTGCCAGCAGCGGATTGACTAGCGGGAGGGCCCTGAGCAACTACGAGCAGTACTTC.

This clone was detected only once. This rearrangement joins TRBV20-1 to TRBJ2-1; weak D call: TRBD2 (5 bases). The CDR3 spans 11 residues. The V gene's germline CDR1 is DFQATT and CDR2 SNEGSKA (reference sequence). Trimming shortened V by 1 base and J by 7 bases, and 5 bases separated the two germline ends. CDR3 region: CSARGLNEQFF. The CDR3, as DNA: TGCAGTGCTAGAGGACTAAATGAGCAGTTCTTC.

The gene calls are TRBV6-1 and TRBJ1-5; 8 bases align to TRBD1. The ends lost 1 base at V and 4 bases at J; junction bases unmatched: 0. The CDR3 consists of 14 residues. CDR1 and CDR2 from the germline V gene are MNHNS and SASEGT. The DNA for the CDR3 is TGTGCCAGCAGTGAAGACAGGGGGAATCAGCCCCAGCATTTT. This sequence encodes CASSEDRGNQPQHF.